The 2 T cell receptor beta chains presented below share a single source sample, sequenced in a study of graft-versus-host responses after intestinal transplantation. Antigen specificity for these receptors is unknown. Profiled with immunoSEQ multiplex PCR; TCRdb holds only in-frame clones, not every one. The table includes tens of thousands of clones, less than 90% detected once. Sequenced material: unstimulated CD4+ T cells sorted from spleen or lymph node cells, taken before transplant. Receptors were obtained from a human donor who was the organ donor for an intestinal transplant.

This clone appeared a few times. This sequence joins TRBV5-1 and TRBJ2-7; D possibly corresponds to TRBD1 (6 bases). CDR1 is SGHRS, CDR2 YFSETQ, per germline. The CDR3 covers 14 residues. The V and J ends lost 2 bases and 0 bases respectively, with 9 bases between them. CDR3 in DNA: TGCGCCAGCAGCTTACAGGGCTCCTCCTACGAGCAGTACTTC. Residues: CASSLQGSSYEQYF.

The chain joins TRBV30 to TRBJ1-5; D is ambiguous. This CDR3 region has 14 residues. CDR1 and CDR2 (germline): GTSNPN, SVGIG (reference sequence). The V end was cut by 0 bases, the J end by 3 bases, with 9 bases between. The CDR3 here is CAWSVGSPNQPQHF. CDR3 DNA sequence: TGTGCCTGGAGTGTAGGGAGTCCCAATCAGCCCCAGCATTTT.